Given below is one TCR beta chain in context. The target of this receptor is not known. Per-base quality was not reported, and no clone a single base away is much larger than it. The sample belongs to a study of PD-1 blockade in classical Hodgkin lymphoma (dated by TCRdb to 2018 to 2020). Study-wide context: Nivolumab dosing was 3 mg/kg intravenously every 2 weeks, continuing until either disease progression or unacceptable toxicity. The study used TCR beta sequencing and CyTOF to define a peripheral blood immune signature of response to PD-1 blockade in classical Hodgkin lymphoma. On the study overall, not on this receptor specifically: A significant rise by C4D1 was seen in CD4+ but not CD8+ TCR diversity (p=0.0027 vs p=0.16), with the rise being most apparent in complete responders (p=0.02). Lower diversity was seen in patients whose nivolumab began less than 1 year after ASCT, and these patients were left out of later analyses so that immune reconstitution would not confound the results. Baseline TCR diversity was reported to be lower in newly diagnosed patients than in healthy donors and to be lower still in relapsed/refractory patients. The study was restricted to a single clinical trial cohort, and the causes of repertoire differences, possibly disease activity or prior therapy, were left undefined. Trial patients with a complete response had baseline diversity similar to that of newly diagnosed patients, while partial responders and progressors had significantly lower diversity.

The Qiagen DNeasy kit was used to extract genomic DNA both from unsorted PBMCs and from the negatively selected CD4+ and CD8+ fractions. TCR beta CDR3 regions were subjected to amplification by immunoSEQ multiplex PCR with primers that anneal to V and J segments. A synthetic immune receptor repertoire was used to minimize amplification bias, and any residual bias was removed computationally once sequencing was done. Regarding the original processing steps: Repertoire diversity was quantified as the Shannon entropy index using custom Python scripts. The unsorted, CD4+ and CD8+ repertoires were each analyzed separately, with the exception of combined analyses, where CD4+ and CD8+ sequences were merged in silico. A clone was considered expanded if an increase in frequency of at least 2-fold after treatment relative to C1D1 was found, and a pseudocount of 0.5 was applied to clones undetected at baseline. Clones with 0 or 1 copy at C1D1 were classified as singleton clones, and clones with 2 or more copies were classified as non-singleton clones. Clones expanded in unsorted samples were assigned a CD4+, CD8+ or unknown annotation through matching of protein sequences in sorted samples from the same patient. Diversity changes from C1D1 to C4D1 were tested in paired samples using Wilcoxon tests. Drawn from immuneACCESS, this table holds only the in-frame rearrangements with V and J called that TCRdb kept. Clones are partly lost; checked studies trace under half to an unresolved V gene and leave the rest unexplained. The V and J calls and clone size are taken from that table; D and trimming were inferred from the DNA. A total of 43,000 or so clones appear in this sample, roughly 90% of them only once. In total, the top ten clones hold roughly a tenth of the sample.

In the paper's terms, the time point label means: cycle 1 day 1 (C1D1), immediately before nivolumab initiation. Every trial patient had relapsed following autologous stem cell transplantation, and prior brentuximab vedotin exposure was what differed among cohorts A, B and C. The trial cohort was composed of approximately 60 patients with relapsed/refractory classical Hodgkin lymphoma, for whom complete response, partial response or progressive disease was recorded as best overall response. In the multi-cohort phase II CheckMate 205 trial, trial patients received single-agent nivolumab. An independent review committee assessed best overall response by applying the 2007 International Working Group response criteria. Trial PBMCs were obtained immediately prior to nivolumab initiation (C1D1) and on therapy at cycle 2 day 1 and cycle 4 day 1. Peripheral blood was collected in 8 mL Vacutainer Cell Preparation Tubes, from which PBMCs were isolated by centrifugation and then cryopreserved.

The CDR3 spans 15 residues, from the cysteine through the phenylalanine. Only CDR3 DNA is held: 45 bases, read in frame from base 1. Relative to germline, V is 7 bases shorter and J is 1 base shorter, with 16 bases between their ends. According to the germline V gene, CDR1 reads MNHNS and CDR2 reads SASEGT. This TCR came from a human donor with classical Hodgkin lymphoma. The V and J segments used are TRBV6-1 and TRBJ1-1; the D segment cannot be called with confidence. This specimen consisted of peripheral blood mononuclear cells (PBMCs), obtained at baseline. This receptor carries the CDR3 CASTSGTARNTEAFF. The DNA sequence is TGTGCCAGCACCTCCGGAACGGCGCGGAACACTGAAGCTTTCTTT.